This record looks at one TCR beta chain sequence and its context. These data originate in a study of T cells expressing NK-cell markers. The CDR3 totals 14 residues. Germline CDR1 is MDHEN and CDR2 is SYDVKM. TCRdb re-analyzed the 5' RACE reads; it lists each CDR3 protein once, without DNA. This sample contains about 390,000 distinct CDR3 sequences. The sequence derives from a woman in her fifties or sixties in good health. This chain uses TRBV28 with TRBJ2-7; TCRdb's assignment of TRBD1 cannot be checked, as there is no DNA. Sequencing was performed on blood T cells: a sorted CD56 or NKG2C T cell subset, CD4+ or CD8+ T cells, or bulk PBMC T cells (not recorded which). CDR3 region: CASLRQDFPYEQYF.